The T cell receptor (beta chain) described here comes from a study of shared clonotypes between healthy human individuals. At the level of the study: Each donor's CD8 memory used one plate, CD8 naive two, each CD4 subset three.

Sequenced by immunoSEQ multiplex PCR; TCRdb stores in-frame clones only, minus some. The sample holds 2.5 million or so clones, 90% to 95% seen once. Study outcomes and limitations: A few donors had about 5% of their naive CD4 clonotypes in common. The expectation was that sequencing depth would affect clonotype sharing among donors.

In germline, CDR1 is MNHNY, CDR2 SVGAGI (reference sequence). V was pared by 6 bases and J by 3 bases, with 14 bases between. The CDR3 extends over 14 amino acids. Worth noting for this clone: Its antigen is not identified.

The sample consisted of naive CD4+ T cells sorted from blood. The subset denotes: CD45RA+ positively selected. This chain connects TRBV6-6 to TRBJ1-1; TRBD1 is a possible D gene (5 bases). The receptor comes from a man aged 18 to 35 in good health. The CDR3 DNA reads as TGTGCCAGCAGGGGGCGTATCTCGGACACTGAAGCTTTCTTT. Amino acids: CASRGRISDTEAFF.